What follows are 6 T cell receptor beta chains derived from one specimen sequenced in a study of response to subunit inactivated influenza vaccine. TCRdb independently ran MiXCR on the RT-PCR reads; one entry per CDR3 protein. The data hold fewer than 400,000 distinct CDR3 sequences, with around a fifth observed a single time. Material: PBMCs from blood, obtained about 19 months after vaccination. These TCRs come from a man between 50 and 75 years old who received an inactivated influenza vaccine.

The chain is built from TRBV29-1 and TRBJ2-1, with a weak D call TRBD1 (5 bases). Trimming took 1 base from V and 10 from J, leaving 14 bases between them. There are 13 residues in the CDR3. Germline values: CDR1 SQVTM, CDR2 ANQGSEA. CDR3: CSVEGSGLREQFF. CDR3 coding DNA: TGCAGCGTTGAAGGTTCAGGGTTGAGGGAGCAGTTCTTC.

J is TRBJ1-2 and V is TRBV7-2; D uncertain. V was cut by 1 base and J by 4 bases, with 13 bases left in between. Per germline, CDR1 SGHTA and CDR2 FQGNSA. The CDR3 loop spans 15 amino acids. The CDR3 protein is CASSLGVRAGYGYTF. CDR3 bases: TGTGCCAGCAGCTTAGGGGTTAGAGCTGGCTATGGCTACACCTTC.

The gene calls are TRBV6-1 and TRBJ1-3, with D perhaps matching TRBD1 (5 bases). The CDR3 runs 15 residues. Germline V gives CDR1 MNHNS, CDR2 SASEGT. Between the trimmed V and J ends, which lost 5 bases and 4 bases, there was a span of 15 bases. The CDR3 sequence: CASSSSGTLGNTIYF. CDR3 bases: TGTGCCAGCAGTAGCAGCGGGACCCTAGGAAACACCATATATTTT.

This clonotype came up many times. J is TRBJ1-6 and V is TRBV9; D is ambiguous. Germline CDR1 SGDLS, CDR2 YYNGEE. The CDR3 length is 13 residues. V lost 0 bases, J lost 7 bases, and 5 bases lay in between. This CDR3 is CASSVDSNSPLHF. The CDR3 region has the DNA TGTGCCAGCAGCGTAGATTCGAATTCACCCCTCCACTTT.

This clonotype occurred a few times. The J gene is TRBJ1-1, the V gene TRBV3-1, with D hard to call. Trimming shortened V by 4 bases and J by 3 bases, and 9 bases separated the two germline ends. The CDR3 runs to 13 residues. Germline CDR1 reads LGHDT; CDR2 reads YNNKEL (reference sequence). As DNA, the CDR3 is TGTGCCAGCAGCCCGGACGGGCACACTGAAGCTTTCTTT. Translation gives CASSPDGHTEAFF. Full variable domain (missing parts from reference TRBV3-1 and TRBJ1-1): DTAVSQTPKYLVTQMGNDKSIKCEQNLGHDTMYWYKQDSKKFLKIMFSYNNKELIINETVPNRFSPKSPDKAHLNLHINSLELGDSAVYFCASSPDGHTEAFFGQGTRLTVV.

This clonotype came up a few times. This rearrangement joins TRBV3-1 to TRBJ2-5, with 10 bases aligning to TRBD2. V was clipped by 4 bases and J by 2 bases; unmatched bases: 10. The germline gives CDR1 LGHDT, CDR2 YNNKEL (reference sequence). The CDR3 length is 17 residues. CDR3 in amino acids: CASSRTTGTSVQETQYF. CDR3 bases: TGTGCCAGCAGCCGAACAACCGGGACTAGCGTACAAGAGACCCAGTACTTC.